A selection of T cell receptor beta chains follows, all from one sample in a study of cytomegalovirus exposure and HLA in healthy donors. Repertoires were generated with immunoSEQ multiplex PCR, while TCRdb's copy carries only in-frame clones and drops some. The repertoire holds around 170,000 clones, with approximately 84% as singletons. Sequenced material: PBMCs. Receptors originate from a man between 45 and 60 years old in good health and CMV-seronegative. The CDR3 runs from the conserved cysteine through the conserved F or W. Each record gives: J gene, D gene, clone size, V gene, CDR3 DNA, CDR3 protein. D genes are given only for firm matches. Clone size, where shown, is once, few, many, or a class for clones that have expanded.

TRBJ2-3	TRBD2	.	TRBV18	TGTGCCAGCTCACCAACTAGCGGGGAACACGATACGCAGTATTTT	CASSPTSGEHDTQYF
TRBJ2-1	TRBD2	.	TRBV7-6	TGTGCCAGCAGCTTAGCCGCTAGCGGGGTTGGTGAGCAGTTCTTC	CASSLAASGVGEQFF
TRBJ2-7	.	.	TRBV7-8	TGTGCCAGCAGTCCTAAGCACCTAAGCCGGGGGACCTACGAGCAGTACTTC	CASSPKHLSRGTYEQYF
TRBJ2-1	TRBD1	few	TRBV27	TGTGCCACCCGTGGGACAGGAACGAACAATGAGCAGTTCTTC	CATRGTGTNNEQFF
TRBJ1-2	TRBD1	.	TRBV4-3	TGCGCCAGCAGCCAAGACTTGACAGGGTGGTACTATGGCTACACCTTC	CASSQDLTGWYYGYTF
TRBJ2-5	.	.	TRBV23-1	TGCGCCAGCAGTCAGCCGAGGGAGACCCAGTACTTC	CASSQPRETQYF
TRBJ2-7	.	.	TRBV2	TGTGCCACAACCCCTAGGACAGAGAGCTACGAGCAGTACTTC	CATTPRTESYEQYF
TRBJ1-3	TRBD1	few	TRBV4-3	TGCGCCAGCAGCTTGGGACAGGGGGCTGGAAACACCATATATTTT	CASSLGQGAGNTIYF
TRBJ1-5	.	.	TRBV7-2	TGTGCCAGCAGCTTAAAACCGGGGAGCAATCAGCCCCAGCATTTT	CASSLKPGSNQPQHF
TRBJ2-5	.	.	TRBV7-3	TGTGCCAGCAGCCCCTCTAGCGGACAGCAAGAGACCCAGTACTTC	CASSPSSGQQETQYF
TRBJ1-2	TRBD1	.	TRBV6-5	TGTGCCAGCAGTCAGGGGGCGGACTATGGCTACACCTTC	CASSQGADYGYTF
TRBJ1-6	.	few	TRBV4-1	TGCGCCAGCAGCCCGGTCCAGGAGGATTCACCCCTCCACTTT	CASSPVQEDSPLHF
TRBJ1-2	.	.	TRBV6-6	TGTGCCAGCAGTTACGTCCCAGGGAAGGGCTACACCTTC	CASSYVPGKGYTF
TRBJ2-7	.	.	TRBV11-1	TGTGCCAGCAGCTTAGAACAATTTGTAAGGACTAAGGCCTACGAGCAGTACTTC	CASSLEQFVRTKAYEQYF
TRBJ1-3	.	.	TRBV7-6	TGTGCCACCGCTCGGCAGGCCGGAAACACCATATATTTT	CATARQAGNTIYF
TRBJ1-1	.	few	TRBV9	TGTGCCAGCAGCGTAGGGAGGGACACTGAAGCTTTCTTT	CASSVGRDTEAFF
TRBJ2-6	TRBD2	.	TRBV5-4	TGTGCCAGCAGTTCTAGCGGGGGGACCTCTGGGGCCAACGTCCTGACTTTC	CASSSSGGTSGANVLTF
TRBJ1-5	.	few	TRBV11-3	TGTGCCAGCAGCTTAGATTCCGGGGGCAATCAGCCCCAGCATTTT	CASSLDSGGNQPQHF
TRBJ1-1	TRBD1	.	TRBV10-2	TGCGCCAGCACGGGACAGCGGAACACTGAAGCTTTCTTT	CASTGQRNTEAFF
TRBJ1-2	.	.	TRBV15	TGTGCCACCAGCAGAACCCCGGGGGTACGGGATGGCTACACCTTC	CATSRTPGVRDGYTF
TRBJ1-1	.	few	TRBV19	TGTGCCAGTAGTCTCCGAGAAGGGGACACTGAAGCTTTCTTT	CASSLREGDTEAFF
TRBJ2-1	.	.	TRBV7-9	TGTGCCAGCAGCCACTCCAGGGACAATGAGCAGTTCTTC	CASSHSRDNEQFF
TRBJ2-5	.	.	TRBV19	TGTGCCAGTAGTTTCAACTCGCAGGGCGAAGAGACCCAGTACTTC	CASSFNSQGEETQYF